The 30 T cell receptor beta chains listed next were all sequenced from one sample in a study of regulatory T cells in long-lasting Graves disease. The time point was: newly diagnosed GD, antithyroid drugs for less than 3 months. RNA isolated from PBMCs was used to make the TCR library. For TCR beta, libraries came from iRepertoire HTBI primers and Arm-PCR of CDR3 regions. TCRdb re-analysed the multiplex PCR reads in MiXCR, keeping a single row per CDR3 protein. Of 440,000 or so distinct CDR3 sequences in the sample, 14% to 15% were seen once. These data also featured in a second study, about T cells in Graves' hyperthyroidism and ophthalmopathy.

This specimen consisted of peripheral blood mononuclear cells (PBMCs), obtained at new diagnosis, from a patient treated with antithyroid drugs. The receptor source for this set is a woman in her thirties with Graves disease.

This clonotype was found many times. J is TRBJ2-3 and V is TRBV18, with 7 bases matching TRBD1. The V gene end was trimmed by 3 bases and the J gene end by 2 bases; junction bases not matched to a gene: 5. CDR3 length: 15 amino acids. Germline assignment: CDR1 KGHSH and CDR2 LQKENI. CDR3 sequence reads: CASSPSDRLTDTQYF. DNA for the CDR3: TGTGCCAGCTCACCCTCGGACAGGCTCACAGATACGCAGTATTTT.

The table lists this clonotype with many counts. The chain is built from TRBV27 and TRBJ1-1; D not certain. The CDR3 runs to 14 residues. Germline V CDR1 and CDR2: MNHEY, SMNVEV (reference sequence). Trimming stripped 3 bases from V and 2 bases from J, with 10 bases between. The CDR3: CASSLYSRNTEAFF. The CDR3 DNA reads TGTGCCAGCAGTTTGTACTCCCGTAACACTGAAGCTTTCTTT.

The V and J genes are TRBV6-5 and TRBJ2-7; D may be TRBD2 (5 bases). The CDR3 runs 14 residues. Germline CDR1 MNHEY, CDR2 SVGAGI. V lost 0 bases and J lost 1, with 7 bases in between. The CDR3 bases are TGTGCCAGCAGTTACTCGAGAGGGTCCTACGAGCAGTACTTC. Its translation: CASSYSRGSYEQYF.

This clonotype was observed many times. Germline and junction disagree at one end, which may indicate a read error. The chain recombines TRBV6-2 or TRBV6-3 with TRBJ2-5; 8 bases align to TRBD2. Germline-derived CDR1 and CDR2 are MNHEY and SVGEGT. CDR3 length: 16 residues. CDR3: CASSEGASGSGETQYF. CDR3 coding DNA: TGCGCCAGCAGTGAGGGAGCCAGCGGGAGCGGAGAGACCCAGTACTTC.

This sequence joins TRBV25-1 and TRBJ2-2, with D perhaps matching TRBD1 (6 bases). V lost 8 bases to trimming and J lost 5 bases, with 12 bases between them. Germline V CDR1 and CDR2: MGHDK, SYGVNS. The CDR3 spans 13 residues. The CDR3 loop is CASGWGLTGELFF. CDR3 bases: TGTGCCAGCGGATGGGGGCTAACCGGGGAGCTGTTTTTT.

The genes are TRBV30 and TRBJ2-7; the match to TRBD2 covers 11 bases. The CDR3 is made up of 15 amino acids. V lost 7 bases to trimming and J lost 0 bases; unmatched junction nucleotides: 8. CDR1 GTSNPN and CDR2 SVGIG come from the germline V gene (reference sequence). CDR3 residues: CASDPSGGSSYEQYF. The CDR3 nucleotides are TGTGCCTCCGACCCTAGCGGGGGGAGCTCCTACGAGCAGTACTTC.

This clonotype was picked up many times. The chain links TRBV12-3 or TRBV12-4 to TRBJ2-5; D unclear. The CDR3 is 13 residues long. V was clipped by 7 bases and J by 0 bases, with 9 bases between them. DNA of the CDR3: TGTGCCAGCACTGGCCAGTACCAAGAGACCCAGTACTTC. Encoded protein: CASTGQYQETQYF.

This clonotype was observed at least ten times. This sequence joins TRBV28 and TRBJ2-1, with 7 bases that match TRBD2. CDR3 length equals 17 residues. V lost 5 bases, J lost 1 base, and 11 bases stayed unmatched. Germline CDR1 and CDR2: MDHEN and SYDVKM. CDR3 bases: TGTGCCAGCAGTAGGGGCGACGGGGGAGGGTCCTACAATGAGCAGTTCTTC. Translation gives CASSRGDGGGSYNEQFF. Full variable domain (missing parts from reference TRBV28 and TRBJ2-1): DVKVTQSSRYLVKRTGEKVFLECVQDMDHENMFWYRQDPGLGLRLIYFSYDVKMKEKGDIPEGYSVSREKKERFSLILESASTNQTSMYLCASSRGDGGGSYNEQFFGPGTRLTVL.

This clonotype was observed a handful of times. This chain connects TRBV6-1 to TRBJ2-1; TRBD1 is a possible D gene (5 bases). There are 17 residues in the CDR3. Germline V gene sequence: CDR1 MNHNS, CDR2 SASEGT. Trimming took 10 bases from V and 4 from J, leaving 26 bases between them. The DNA for the CDR3 is TGTGCCATCCAAGGGGTCTTAACTGCCTTAGTATACAATGAGCAGTTCTTC. Translation: CAIQGVLTALVYNEQFF.

The rearrangement links TRBV15 to TRBJ1-2, with D unclear. The CDR3 is 13 amino acids. Germline values: CDR1 LNHNV, CDR2 YYDKDF (reference sequence). V was clipped by 1 base and J by 8 bases, with 11 bases between them. CDR3 loop: CATSRAKTWGYTF. The CDR3 region has the DNA TGTGCCACCAGCAGAGCCAAGACTTGGGGCTACACCTTC.

This clonotype was seen only a few times. The chain combines TRBV19 with TRBJ2-1; 14 nucleotides agree with TRBD2. J lost 9 bases, V lost 6 bases, and 13 bases had no gene match. The CDR3 has 17 amino acids. Germline loops: CDR1 LNHDA, CDR2 SQIVND (reference sequence). As DNA, the CDR3 is TGTGCCAGTAGGCCCCTCCCGGGACTAGCGGGAGTAAGTGAGCAGTTCTTC. Its protein is CASRPLPGLAGVSEQFF.

This clonotype was seen repeatedly, ten times or more. The gene calls are TRBV11-2 and TRBJ2-5; 11 nucleotides align to TRBD2. The CDR3 runs 18 residues. CDR1 SGHAT and CDR2 FQNNGV come from the germline V gene. J was trimmed by 4 bases and V by 2 bases; bases with no gene match: 12. The CDR3, as DNA: TGTGCCAGCAGCTTAAGGGCGATGACTAGCGGGAATCCAGAGACCCAGTACTTC. Translating gives CASSLRAMTSGNPETQYF.

This clonotype appeared many times. The J gene is TRBJ2-5, the V gene TRBV4-2, with 7 bases that match TRBD2. Germline trimming cut 4 bases from V and 2 bases from J; bases unmatched to any gene: 10. CDR1 is LGHNA, CDR2 YNFKEQ, per germline. The CDR3 totals 16 residues. The DNA of the CDR3 is TGTGCCAGCAGCCCTCGGGCGGGAGAGGGGCAAGAGACCCAGTACTTC. Encoded protein: CASSPRAGEGQETQYF.

This clonotype was observed a few times. The chain combines TRBV4-1 with TRBJ2-7, with D perhaps TRBD2 (6 bases). This CDR3 spans 13 amino acids. V shed 1 base and J shed 5 bases, with 9 bases lying between them. Germline CDR1 reads MGHRA; CDR2 reads YSYEKL. CDR3 in amino acids: CASSQVTGDEQYF. DNA for the CDR3: TGCGCCAGCAGCCAAGTGACGGGAGACGAGCAGTACTTC.

This clonotype was found many times. V and J are TRBV2 and TRBJ2-1; TRBD2 aligns across 7 bases. This CDR3 contains 13 residues. Germline trimming cut 5 bases from V and 8 bases from J; bases unmatched to any gene: 6. CDR1 and CDR2 (germline): SNHLY, FYNNEI. The CDR3 reads CASSRREWDEQFF. DNA of the CDR3: TGTGCCAGCAGTAGGCGGGAGTGGGATGAGCAGTTCTTC.

The CDR3 DNA sequence: TGCAGTGCCGTGGGACTAGCGGGAAACTACGAGCAGTACTTC. This translates into CSAVGLAGNYEQYF. The chain couples TRBV20-1 to TRBJ2-7; TRBD2 matches 13 bases. Germline V gives CDR1 DFQATT, CDR2 SNEGSKA (reference sequence). The CDR3 runs 14 residues. V lost 6 bases to trimming and J lost 3 bases; unmatched junction nucleotides: 5.

This clonotype has more than one count but fewer than ten. The chain employs TRBV6-2 or TRBV6-3 and TRBJ1-3, with D maybe TRBD1 (5 bases). This CDR3 spans 16 amino acids. Looked up from germline, CDR1 is MNHEY and CDR2 is SVGEGT. Between the trimmed V and J ends, which lost 0 bases and 4 bases, there was a span of 13 bases. In nucleotides, the CDR3 is TGTGCCAGCAGTTACTCGGCTGAGGGGCCGGGAAACACCATATATTTT. It translates to CASSYSAEGPGNTIYF.

This clonotype was picked up many times. The chain's CDR3 is CSARGPGANYGYTF. In nucleotides, the CDR3 is TGCAGTGCTAGAGGCCCGGGGGCTAACTATGGCTACACCTTC. V gene TRBV20-1 combines with J gene TRBJ1-2, with D tentatively TRBD1 (5 bases). Trimming removed 1 base at V and 0 bases at J, with 9 bases between. Per the germline V gene, CDR1 is DFQATT and CDR2 is SNEGSKA (reference sequence). This CDR3 comprises 14 residues.

This clonotype was counted ten times or more. The rearrangement uses TRBV5-1 and TRBJ2-1, with 9 bases fitting TRBD1. CDR3 length equals 14 residues. Trimming removed 6 bases from V and 2 bases from J; junction bases left unmatched: 3. The germline gives CDR1 SGHRS, CDR2 YFSETQ. This chain's CDR3 is CASTTGGAYNEQFF. In nucleotides, the CDR3 is TGCGCCAGCACCACAGGGGGCGCCTACAATGAGCAGTTCTTC.

The chain links TRBV9 to TRBJ1-1, with 9 bases fitting TRBD1. The CDR3 has 17 amino acids. The germline V gene encodes CDR1 SGDLS and CDR2 YYNGEE. The junction had 6 bases not matched to a gene; V was cut back by 0 bases and J by 0 bases. CDR3 coding DNA: TGTGCCAGCAGCGTAGATCCGACAGGGGGAGTGAACACTGAAGCTTTCTTT. This encodes CASSVDPTGGVNTEAFF.

This clonotype came up a few times. The genes are TRBV29-1 and TRBJ2-5, with D unclear. The V end lost 4 bases, the J end lost 5 bases, and 11 bases lay between the germline ends. The CDR3 spans 12 residues. The germline V gene encodes CDR1 SQVTM and CDR2 ANQGSEA. CDR3 coding DNA: TGCAGCGTTGTAGACTGGGCCGAGACCCAGTACTTC. As protein: CSVVDWAETQYF.

This clonotype was observed at least ten times. The chain joins TRBV6-2 or TRBV6-3 to TRBJ2-3; 9 bases fit TRBD2. The CDR3 covers 15 residues. The V gene end was trimmed by 5 bases and the J gene end by 0 bases; junction bases not matched to a gene: 3. The germline CDR1 and CDR2 sequences are MNHEY and SVGEGT. In DNA form, the CDR3 reads TGTGCCAGCAGTAAGACTAGCGGAAGCACAGATACGCAGTATTTT. Amino acids: CASSKTSGSTDTQYF.

This clonotype was found many times. This chain uses TRBV5-1 with TRBJ2-3, with unresolved D. Germline V gene lookup returns CDR1 SGHRS and CDR2 YFSETQ. The CDR3 contains 14 residues. V lost 4 bases to trimming and J lost 4 bases, with 13 bases between them. This CDR3 is CASSLLLESDTQYF. The CDR3 DNA sequence: TGCGCCAGCAGCCTGCTGTTGGAGTCAGATACGCAGTATTTT.

This clonotype was seen at least ten times. The chain links TRBV12-3 or TRBV12-4 to TRBJ2-1, with a tentative D call TRBD2 (6 bases). The CDR3 loop spans 13 amino acids. With 6 bases removed from V and 10 bases from J, the gap between germline ends came to 16 bases. The CDR3 spells CASRSMGRREQFF. The CDR3 DNA sequence: TGTGCCAGCAGGTCGATGGGGAGGCGGGAGCAGTTCTTC.

The V gene is TRBV7-9, the J gene TRBJ2-1, with TRBD2 as a possible D gene (5 bases). CDR3 length: 14 amino acids. The germline CDR1 and CDR2 sequences are SEHNR and FQNEAQ (reference sequence). Trimming removed 3 bases at V and 7 bases at J, with 13 bases between. CDR3 residues: CASSFQLDLNEQFF. The DNA for the CDR3 is TGTGCCAGCAGCTTTCAACTAGATTTAAATGAGCAGTTCTTC.

This chain links TRBV7-9 with TRBJ1-4; 8 bases are a match to TRBD1. Germline CDR1 reads SEHNR; CDR2 reads FQNEAQ (reference sequence). V was clipped by 5 bases and J by 4 bases; unmatched bases: 6. The CDR3 loop spans 15 amino acids. The CDR3 protein is CASSAGQGNNEKLFF. In DNA, the CDR3 is TGTGCCAGCAGCGCCGGACAGGGAAATAATGAAAAACTGTTTTTT.

This clonotype was counted ten times or more. The chain links TRBV10-3 to TRBJ2-3; 9 bases agree with TRBD2. The length of the CDR3 is 12 residues. V gave up 10 bases and J gave up 4 bases; unmatched junction bases: 3. Germline CDR1 and CDR2: ENHRY and SYGVKD. CDR3 coding DNA: TGTGCCACGAAGCGGGAGGCAGATACGCAGTATTTT. Translated: CATKREADTQYF.

This clonotype was picked up many times. This rearrangement joins TRBV12-3 or TRBV12-4 to TRBJ2-1; D remains ambiguous. V was shortened by 5 bases and J by 14 bases, with 19 bases between the two germline ends. The length of the CDR3 is 13 residues. CDR3 loop: CASSLGPGRMEFF. In DNA form, the CDR3 reads TGTGCCAGCAGTCTTGGACCGGGTCGGATGGAGTTCTTC.

In its sample, this clonotype was seen many times. V and J are TRBV15 and TRBJ1-3; no reliable D call. From germline, CDR1 is LNHNV and CDR2 YYDKDF (reference sequence). The CDR3 length is 14 residues. V gave up 1 base and J gave up 0 bases, with 4 bases separating them. CDR3 sequence: CATSRAFSGNTIYF. The CDR3 nucleotides read TGTGCCACCAGCAGAGCGTTCTCTGGAAACACCATATATTTT.

Regarding this clonotype: The conserved closing phenylalanine or tryptophan is absent in this CDR3, likely reflecting a read error. The genes are TRBV5-1 and TRBJ2-7; 7 positions match TRBD1. With V trimmed by 4 bases and J by 1 base, 2 bases remained unmatched. The CDR3 runs 13 residues. The germline V gene encodes CDR1 SGHRS and CDR2 YFSETQ. The CDR3 reads CASSPGGSYEQYL. The CDR3, as DNA: TGCGCCAGCAGCCCAGGGGGTTCCTACGAGCAGTACTTG.